Each of the 6 T cell receptor beta chains below was sequenced from the same sample in a study of tissue T cells after allogeneic stem cell transplantation (dated by TCRdb to the early 2020s). The time point label, as the study defines it: mouse harvest day 14 after allogeneic transplant. Mouse grafts combined 10^7 T-cell-depleted bone marrow cells with 10^6 splenic CD5+ T cells, given via tail vein injection. Libraries were constructed by the immunoSEQ multiplex PCR assay. TCRdb obtained this table from immuneACCESS and retained in-frame rearrangements with V and J assigned. These tables miss some clones; where compared with another copy, unresolved V genes account for less than half of the shortfall, and the remainder is unexplained. Within this sample are 4,400 or so clones, with 45% to 50% of them counted one time only. Clones ranked in the top ten supply roughly 15% of the sample. Sequencing used lymph node tissue. These TCRs come from a female BALB/c mouse given C57BL/6 T cells with graft-versus-host disease after an allogeneic hematopoietic cell transplant.

On this clone itself: Mouse germline and gene names are used. The read ends 1 residue before the CDR3 terminus; that terminus is restored from the germline J gene. The chain links TRBV4 to TRBJ2-4; the match to TRBD2 covers 13 bases. V shed 5 bases, J shed 8 bases, and the junction held 4 bases outside the gene matches. The CDR3 totals 14 residues. Germline assignment: CDR1 LGHDT and CDR2 YNNKQL (reference sequence). Partial CDR3 DNA: TGTGCCAGCAGCCGGACTGGGGGGGCGCTCACCTTGTAC. This codes for CASSRTGGALTLY. The full CDR3 protein reads CASSRTGGALTLYF. Drawing the rest from reference TRBV4 and TRBJ2-4, the complete variable domain is ETAVFQTPNYHVTQVGNEVSFNCKQTLGHDTMYWYKQDSKKLLKIMFSYNNKQLIVNETVPRRFSPQSSDKAHLNLRIKSVEPEDSAVYLCASSRTGGALTLYFGAGTRLSVL.

As for this clone: The gene names given are mouse names. The read ends 1 residue shy of where the CDR3 ends; the end is completed using the germline J gene. The rearrangement links TRBV16 to TRBJ2-7; D might be TRBD1 (6 bases). CDR3 size: 13 residues. Germline V gene sequence: CDR1 SGHSA, CDR2 FRNQAP. V was clipped by 3 bases and J by 4 bases, with 10 bases between them. CDR3 protein: CASSFGRGYEQYF. The sequenced CDR3 bases are TGTGCAAGCAGCTTTGGCAGGGGATATGAACAGTAC. The full variable domain, its missing parts supplied by reference TRBV16 and TRBJ2-7, is NAGVIQTPRHKVTGKGQEATLWCEPISGHSAVFWYRQTIVQGLEFLTYFRNQAPIDDSGMPKERFSAQMPNQSHSTLKIQSTQPQDSAVYLCASSFGRGYEQYFGPGTRLTVL.

Notes on this clone: Gene and germline names: mouse. The read finishes 1 residue shy of the CDR3 end, and the germline J gene is used to complete it. V usage is TRBV23 and J usage is TRBJ2-7; the table assigns TRBD2, which was not confirmed against the DNA. The CDR3 extends over 13 amino acids. Germline values: CDR1 KGHTA, CDR2 FQNQQP. The CDR3 loop is CSSSQSMGGEQYF. The CDR3 DNA, read in part, is TGCTCCAGCAGTCAATCGATGGGGGGAGAACAGTAC. The full variable domain, with the rest looked up from reference TRBV23 and TRBJ2-7, is DAAVTQKPRYLIKMKGQEAEMKCIPEKGHTAVFWYQQKQSKELKFLIYFQNQQPLDQIDMVKERFSAVCPSSSLCSLGIRTCEAEDSALYLCSSSQSMGGEQYFGPGTRLTVL.

This clone came up a few times. Mouse names are used for the genes. The CDR3 end lies 1 residue beyond the end of the read and is filled in from the germline J gene. The gene calls are TRBV13-2 and TRBJ2-5, with D uncertain. V lost 3 bases to trimming and J lost 0 bases, with 5 bases between them. The CDR3 has 13 amino acids. The germline V gene encodes CDR1 NNHNN and CDR2 SYGAGS (reference sequence). The CDR3 here is CASGGGNQDTQYF. The sequenced CDR3 bases are TGTGCCAGCGGTGGAGGAAACCAAGACACCCAGTAC.

This clone was seen only a few times. Mouse germline and gene names are used. The read comes to an end 1 residue before the CDR3 does, leaving the germline J gene to fill in the end. The rearrangement uses TRBV23 and TRBJ2-4. Germline V CDR1 and CDR2: KGHTA, FQNQQP. This CDR3 is 13 amino acids long. CDR3 DNA, as far as it was read: TGCTCCAGCAGTCATCCGGGGCAAAACACCTTGTAC. Its translation: CSSSHPGQNTLY. The whole CDR3 region reads CSSSHPGQNTLYF.

About this clone: These gene names are mouse names. The read halts 1 residue ahead of the CDR3 end, with the missing end drawn from the germline J gene. V usage is TRBV13-3 and J usage is TRBJ2-4, with D maybe TRBD1 (6 bases). Germline lookup yields CDR1 NNHDY and CDR2 SYVADS. The CDR3 is 15 amino acids. V lost 0 bases, J lost 0 bases, and 8 bases lay in between. CDR3 sequence reads: CASSDDRASQNTLYF. CDR3 DNA, as far as it was read: TGTGCCAGCAGTGATGACAGGGCTAGTCAAAACACCTTGTAC.